The following is a TCR beta chain sequence with its context. Its target is not known. The sample originates from a study of T cell repertoires in cytomegalovirus infection. Each CDR3 protein is one row after TCRdb ran MiXCR on the reads. The table includes some 800,000 distinct CDR3 sequences, just under 30% detected once. The CDR3 sequence is 15 residues long. V was pared by 7 bases and J by 0 bases, with 3 bases of the junction left unmatched. CDR1 and CDR2 (germline): LNHDA, SQIVND (reference sequence). Study observations and caveats: CMV-specific TCR beta clonotypes restricted by HLA-C were the ones dominating the ex vivo response.

This TCR came from a human donor in good health (CMV status not recorded). Some clones in this sample may be carry-over from other donors' samples. The chain carries TRBV19 and TRBJ2-6, with 7 bases identical to TRBD1. The input for sequencing was cultured CD8+ T cells from PBMCs, taken from culture after CMV antigen stimulation. The CDR3 region has the DNA TGTGCCAGTAAGCAGGGGGACTCTGGGGCCAACGTCCTGACTTTC. This codes for CASKQGDSGANVLTF. Drawing the rest from reference TRBV19 and TRBJ2-6, the complete variable domain is DGGITQSPKYLFRKEGQNVTLSCEQNLNHDAMYWYRQDPGQGLRLIYYSQIVNDFQKGDIAEGYSVSREKKESFPLTVTSAQKNPTAFYLCASKQGDSGANVLTFGAGSRLTVL.